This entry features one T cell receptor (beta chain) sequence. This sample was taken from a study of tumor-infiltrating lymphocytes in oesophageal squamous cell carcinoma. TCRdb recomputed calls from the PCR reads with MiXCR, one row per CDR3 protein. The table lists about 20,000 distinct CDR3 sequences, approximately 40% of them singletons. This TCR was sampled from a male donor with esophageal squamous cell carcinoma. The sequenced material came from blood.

The CDR3 region has the DNA TGTGCCAGCAGTGCCACAGGGTCCGGCGAGCAGTACTTC. Translated: CASSATGSGEQYF. The rearrangement uses TRBV6-2 or TRBV6-3 and TRBJ2-4; a weak D match, TRBD1 (6 bases). The J call could be wrong; TRBJ2-7 is a better fit for the DNA end. There are 13 residues in the CDR3. Per germline, CDR1 MNHEY and CDR2 SVGEGT.